This T cell receptor (beta chain) was identified in a study of beta chain features in type 1 diabetes. Turning to this clone: The antigen is unknown.

Naive, central memory, regulatory and stem cell-like memory cells within the CD4+ compartment were sorted using CD45RO/CCR7/CD25/CD127/CD95/CD27. The CDR3 is 15 amino acids. The germline V gene has CDR1 SEHNR and CDR2 FQNEAQ (reference sequence). V gave up 4 bases and J gave up 4 bases, with 16 bases separating them. Every bit of the isolated RNA underwent reverse transcription, so sequencing read expressed TCRB transcripts. The table came from immunoSEQ multiplex PCR; TCRdb's copy has only in-frame clones and leaves some out. The sample yields hundreds of thousands of clones, more than 12% seen once. Study outcomes and limitations: Within patients, naive, central memory and Treg TCRB repertoires seemed more similar than within healthy donors. In all four CD4+ subsets, TCRB CDR3 length was significantly, moderately reduced in type 1 diabetes.

The V gene is TRBV7-9, the J gene TRBJ1-2; D perhaps matches TRBD1 (5 bases). The specimen sequenced was naive CD4+ T cells from blood. This TCR was sampled from a man younger than 35 with type 1 diabetes. The CDR3 reads CASSSPGTGGYGYTF. DNA for the CDR3: TGTGCCAGCAGCTCCCCAGGCACTGGGGGCTATGGCTACACCTTC.